This TCR beta chain was identified during a study of cytomegalovirus exposure and HLA in healthy donors. Study findings and constraints: When analyzed later, the rates of TCR association showed variation by HLA locus, with DRB1 the most and HLA-C the fewest.

V shed 6 bases, J shed 5 bases, and the junction held 7 bases outside the gene matches. The germline V gene encodes CDR1 MNHEY and CDR2 SMNVEV (reference sequence). The CDR3 spans 14 residues. This clone showed up just a few times. The antigen is unknown. In the PCR, 60 Vbeta and 13 Jbeta primers were used. TCRdb keeps only in-frame clones here, not all; method: immunoSEQ multiplex PCR. The sample shows around 150,000 clones, 75% to 85% of them seen only once. V usage is TRBV27 and J usage is TRBJ2-1, with TRBD1 matching 7 bases. The sample comprised PBMCs. This TCR derives from a male donor in good health and CMV-seronegative. The chain's CDR3 is CASSRTGAHNEQFF. The CDR3 DNA reads as TGTGCCAGCAGCCGAACAGGGGCTCACAATGAGCAGTTCTTC.